A selection of T cell receptor beta chains follows, all from one sample in a study of T cell repertoires in cytomegalovirus infection. MiXCR was run by TCRdb on the reads, yielding one entry per CDR3 protein. Here the sample spans 300,000 to 400,000 distinct CDR3 sequences, over 15% being singletons. The specimen was PBMCs. The receptors were gathered from a human donor in good health (CMV status not recorded). Some clones in this sample may be carry-over from other donors' samples. Each CDR3 is given with its conserved first and last residue. A D gene is named only where the DNA matches it firmly. Where a row states a size, it is once, few, many or the class of an expanded clone; other rows omit it.

d_call,j_call,clone_size,v_call,cdr3_length,cdr3_aa,cdr3_nt
-,TRBJ2-7,-,TRBV7-9,14,CASSPPKLGSEQYF,TGTGCCAGCAGCCCTCCCAAACTAGGGAGCGAGCAGTACTTC
-,TRBJ1-1,few,TRBV7-2,13,CASSLVGEEGAFF,TGTGCCAGCAGCTTAGTTGGCGAAGAAGGAGCTTTCTTT
-,TRBJ1-1,many,TRBV12-3/TRBV12-4,14,CASSLVPGDTEAFF,TGTGCCAGCAGTTTAGTGCCAGGGGACACTGAAGCTTTCTTT
-,TRBJ2-5,few,TRBV7-9,15,CASSLTGTGSETQYF,TGTGCCAGCAGCTTAACGGGCACCGGGTCGGAGACCCAGTACTTC
TRBD2,TRBJ2-7,-,TRBV7-6,14,CASSRGGGAYEQYF,TGTGCCAGCTCACGAGGCGGGGGGGCCTACGAGCAGTACTTC
-,TRBJ1-1,-,TRBV24-1,11,CATSLGTEAFF,TGTGCCACCTCCCTAGGTACTGAAGCTTTCTTT
TRBD2,TRBJ2-2,many,TRBV5-4,16,CASSRAGEGRAGELFF,TGTGCCAGCAGCCGGGCGGGGGAGGGCCGAGCCGGGGAGCTGTTTTTT
-,TRBJ1-1,-,TRBV6-8,15,CASSPLGGRGTEAFF,TGTGCCAGCAGTCCGCTGGGGGGCAGAGGCACTGAAGCTTTCTTT
TRBD1,TRBJ2-7,many,TRBV11-2,15,CASSLAGTGGDEQYF,TGTGCCAGCAGCCTTGCCGGGACAGGCGGTGACGAGCAGTACTTC
TRBD1,TRBJ1-6,many,TRBV11-2,16,CASSLDRGRDYSPLHF,TGTGCCAGCAGCTTAGACAGGGGGCGAGATTACTCACCCCTCCACTTT
TRBD1,TRBJ2-7,-,TRBV24-1,15,CATSDWNGQGWEQYF,TGTGCCACCAGTGATTGGAACGGACAGGGTTGGGAGCAGTACTTC
-,TRBJ2-5,few,TRBV20-1,13,CSALGDSQETQYF,TGCAGTGCACTCGGGGACTCTCAAGAGACCCAGTACTTC
-,TRBJ1-5,-,TRBV7-2,13,CASSFPGDQPQHF,TGTGCCAGCAGCTTCCCAGGGGATCAGCCCCAGCATTTT
-,TRBJ2-6,-,TRBV5-6,16,CASSKTRFTGANVLTF,TGTGCCAGCTCCAAAACCCGTTTTACTGGGGCCAACGTCCTGACTTTC
TRBD2,TRBJ2-5,many,TRBV5-1,15,CASSTGLADEETQYF,TGCGCCAGCAGCACGGGACTAGCGGACGAAGAGACCCAGTACTTC
-,TRBJ2-3,-,TRBV5-6,11,CASSSPGTQYF,TGTGCCAGCAGCTCACCGGGCACGCAGTATTTT
-,TRBJ1-1,-,TRBV10-3,12,CAIRSRGPEAFF,TGTGCCATCAGATCCCGGGGACCTGAAGCTTTCTTT
-,TRBJ1-2,few,TRBV20-1,12,CSARRPQGGYTF,TGCAGTGCTAGACGGCCCCAGGGTGGCTACACCTTC
TRBD2,TRBJ2-7,few,TRBV30,13,CAWCLAASDEQYF,TGTGCCTGGTGCCTAGCGGCATCCGACGAGCAGTACTTC
-,TRBJ1-2,-,TRBV19,11,CASLSGDGYTF,TGTGCCAGTCTGTCAGGGGATGGCTACACCTTC
-,TRBJ2-3,-,TRBV7-9,12,CASSSATDTQYF,TGTGCCAGCAGCTCGGCCACAGATACGCAGTATTTT
-,TRBJ2-3,many,TRBV12-3/TRBV12-4,14,CASSLGFTVDTQYF,TGTGCCAGCAGTTTAGGGTTTACCGTAGACACGCAGTATTTT
-,TRBJ1-5,few,TRBV19,16,CASSHLPKPFGKPQHF,TGTGCCAGTAGTCATCTCCCTAAGCCGTTTGGTAAGCCCCAGCATTTT
-,TRBJ1-1,many,TRBV11-2,13,CASSLKQNTEAFF,TGTGCCAGCAGCTTAAAACAGAACACTGAAGCTTTCTTT
TRBD2,TRBJ2-7,many,TRBV7-2,18,CASSLFPSGLASFYEQYF,TGTGCCAGCAGCTTATTCCCGTCCGGACTAGCGAGTTTCTACGAGCAGTACTTC
-,TRBJ1-1,-,TRBV6-1,13,CASSPTVNTGAFF,TGTGCCAGTTCGCCAACAGTGAACACTGGAGCTTTCTTT
-,TRBJ1-6,-,TRBV20-1,13,CSARSGLNSPLHF,TGCAGTGCTAGGTCAGGTCTTAATTCACCCCTCCACTTT
-,TRBJ1-5,few,TRBV4-1,15,CASSPTFAPRQPQHF,TGCGCCAGCAGCCCTACGTTCGCGCCCCGTCAGCCCCAGCATTTT
-,TRBJ2-1,many,TRBV20-1,12,CSGLRGYNEQFF,TGCAGTGGTCTCAGGGGATACAATGAGCAGTTCTTC
TRBD2,TRBJ2-5,many,TRBV11-3,15,CASSPHSGSQETQYF,TGTGCCAGCAGCCCCCATAGCGGGAGCCAAGAGACCCAGTACTTC
-,TRBJ1-1,few,TRBV19,12,CASSIEATEAFF,TGTGCCAGTAGTATAGAGGCGACTGAAGCTTTCTTT
TRBD2,TRBJ2-3,-,TRBV7-6,14,CATGGGSGRDTQYF,TGTGCCACCGGTGGGGGTAGCGGGAGAGATACGCAGTATTTT